The 30 T cell receptor beta chains given below trace back to one sample, sequenced in a study of PD-1 blockade in mismatch repair-deficient tumors. Some clones are missing from TCRdb's copy, which holds only in-frame ones; the method was immunoSEQ multiplex PCR. The table shows 100,000 or so clones, with 70% to 85% occurring only once. The starting material was peripheral blood, obtained approximately 8 months after starting pembrolizumab. Receptors were obtained from an adult with mismatch repair-deficient cancer.

This clone was detected once. V is TRBV10-3 and J is TRBJ1-1, with TRBD1 as a possible D gene (5 bases). The CDR3 runs to 14 residues. Germline CDR1 and CDR2: ENHRY and SYGVKD. Trimming stripped 6 bases from V and 1 base from J, with 12 bases between. This CDR3 reads CAIRTGHQNTEAFF. The CDR3 DNA is TGTGCCATCAGGACCGGACACCAGAACACTGAAGCTTTCTTT.

The rearrangement uses TRBV6-5 and TRBJ2-1, with D possibly called TRBD1 or TRBD2 (5 bases each). CDR1 is MNHEY, CDR2 SVGAGI, per germline. This CDR3 spans 11 amino acids. Trimming took off 6 bases at V and 10 bases at J, with 10 bases between the two ends. The CDR3 protein is CASSGRGEQFF. DNA of the CDR3: TGTGCCAGCAGCGGCCGGGGCGAGCAGTTCTTC.

The J gene is TRBJ1-4, the V gene TRBV6-5; 7 bases are shared with TRBD1. Germline V CDR1 and CDR2: MNHEY, SVGAGI. The CDR3 spans 16 residues. Unmatched junction bases numbered 8, after V lost 0 bases and J lost 7 bases. This CDR3 reads CASSYSTEGAIEKLFF. For the CDR3, the DNA is TGTGCCAGCAGTTACTCGACGGAGGGGGCGATTGAAAAACTGTTTTTT.

V gene TRBV29-1 combines with J gene TRBJ2-3; TRBD1 matches at 8 bases. V trimming: 4 bases; J trimming: 2 bases; junction bases outside the gene matches: 5. Germline V lookup: CDR1 SQVTM, CDR2 ANQGSEA. The CDR3 runs to 14 residues. The CDR3 loop is CSVAGTGATDTQYF. The CDR3 DNA is TGCAGCGTTGCCGGGACAGGAGCCACAGATACGCAGTATTTT.

This sequence joins TRBV5-8 and TRBJ2-7; no reliable D call. The CDR3 contains 16 residues. Per germline, CDR1 SGHTS and CDR2 YDEGEE. The V gene lost 0 bases and the J gene lost 0 bases, with 13 bases spanning the gap. CDR3 region: CASSLDVGRFSYEQYF. Here the CDR3 DNA reads TGTGCCAGCAGCTTGGACGTGGGAAGATTCTCCTACGAGCAGTACTTC.

This rearrangement joins TRBV9 to TRBJ2-5, with D uncertain. In germline, CDR1 is SGDLS, CDR2 YYNGEE. The V and J ends lost 0 bases and 2 bases respectively, with 8 bases between them. The CDR3 totals 14 residues. CDR3 amino acids: CASSVDSIQETQYF. The CDR3 DNA sequence: TGTGCCAGCAGCGTAGATAGTATACAAGAGACCCAGTACTTC.

The chain uses TRBV5-3 and TRBJ2-7; D might be TRBD1 (6 bases). TRBV5-3 is noted as an ORF with a role that remains uncertain. The V end lost 4 bases, the J end lost 2 bases, and 22 bases lay between the germline ends. This CDR3 spans 17 amino acids. DNA for the CDR3: TGTGCCAGAAGCATGGGGACCGTGCGGGCAGGGGCCTACGAGCAGTACTTC. This encodes CARSMGTVRAGAYEQYF.

J is TRBJ2-4 and V is TRBV6-6; 7 positions agree with TRBD1. This CDR3 contains 13 residues. CDR1 is MNHNY, CDR2 SVGAGI, per germline (reference sequence). Germline trimming cut 5 bases from V and 8 bases from J; bases unmatched to any gene: 6. CDR3 DNA: TGTGCCAGCAGTGACAGGGTTGGGGACATTCAGTACTTC. This encodes CASSDRVGDIQYF.

This chain connects TRBV19 to TRBJ2-3; D may be TRBD1 (5 bases). V gave up 3 bases and J gave up 0 bases, with 22 bases separating them. This CDR3 comprises 19 residues. The germline V gene has CDR1 LNHDA and CDR2 SQIVND (reference sequence). The CDR3 DNA is TGTGCCAGTAGTATCACACCCAATTACAGGTCCGCTAGCACAGATACGCAGTATTTT. Encoded protein: CASSITPNYRSASTDTQYF.

This chain connects TRBV5-8 to TRBJ2-3, with TRBD1 matching over 10 bases. J was trimmed by 3 bases and V by 4 bases; bases with no gene match: 8. The germline CDR1 and CDR2 sequences are SGHTS and YDEGEE. This CDR3 has 16 residues. This chain's CDR3 is CASSARGQGRTDTQYF. The CDR3 DNA follows: TGTGCCAGCAGCGCAAGGGGACAGGGGAGGACAGATACGCAGTATTTT. Complete variable domain (other parts from reference TRBV5-8 and TRBJ2-3): EAGVTQSPTHLIKTRGQQATLRCSPISGHTSVYWYQQALGLGLQFLLWYDEGEERNRGNFPPRFSGRQFPNYSSELNVNALELEDSALYLCASSARGQGRTDTQYFGPGTRLTVL.

The V gene is TRBV6-1, the J gene TRBJ2-1; D uncertain. The CDR3 is 14 amino acids. The germline gives CDR1 MNHNS, CDR2 SASEGT. The germline V and J ends were trimmed by 5 bases and 5 bases, with 13 bases remaining between them. CDR3 residues: CASSPPGLDNEQFF. Written as DNA, the CDR3 is TGTGCCAGCAGTCCACCGGGTCTAGACAATGAGCAGTTCTTC.

The chain has TRBV5-1 and TRBJ2-1, with 13 bases aligning to TRBD2. V shed 5 bases and J 6 bases; nucleotides not matched to a gene: 5. CDR3 size: 15 residues. Germline CDR1 SGHRS, CDR2 YFSETQ. The CDR3 DNA is TGCGCCAGCAGGACCGGGACTAGCGGGACCAATGAGCAGTTCTTC. It is translated as CASRTGTSGTNEQFF.

This chain uses TRBV7-3 with TRBJ1-5; the match to TRBD1 covers 7 bases. There are 14 residues in the CDR3. Germline lookup yields CDR1 SGHTA and CDR2 FQGTGA. The J segment lost 3 bases and the V segment lost 4 bases, leaving 3 bases of the junction unmatched. The CDR3 nucleotides read TGTGCCAGCAGCTCGACAGGGAACAATCAGCCCCAGCATTTT. As protein: CASSSTGNNQPQHF.

V is TRBV5-1 and J is TRBJ2-3, with a possible D match to TRBD2 (5 bases). The CDR3 has 14 residues. V gave up 5 bases and J gave up 4 bases, with 14 bases separating them. CDR1 is SGHRS and CDR2 is YFSETQ in the germline V gene. The CDR3 sequence is CASSPDGVPDTQYF. In DNA, the CDR3 is TGCGCCAGCAGTCCCGACGGGGTTCCAGATACGCAGTATTTT.

The chain combines TRBV11-2 with TRBJ2-7; 10 bases are shared with TRBD2. Germline trimming cut 0 bases from V and 12 bases from J; bases unmatched to any gene: 17. The CDR3 loop spans 17 amino acids. CDR1 and CDR2 (germline): SGHAT, FQNNGV. CDR3: CASSLDLATSSGGFVYF. The CDR3 DNA follows: TGTGCCAGCAGCTTAGATCTGGCAACGTCTAGCGGGGGTTTCGTGTACTTC.

The chain has TRBV18 and TRBJ1-1, with D perhaps TRBD1 (5 bases). V lost 3 bases to trimming and J lost 1 base, with 9 bases between them. Germline V CDR1 and CDR2: KGHSH, LQKENI. The CDR3 length is 14 residues. CDR3 sequence reads: CASSPTAGNTEAFF. DNA of the CDR3: TGTGCCAGCTCACCGACAGCGGGGAACACTGAAGCTTTCTTT. Full variable domain (rest looked up from reference TRBV18 and TRBJ1-1): NAGVMQNPRHLVRRRGQEARLRCSPMKGHSHVYWYRQLPEEGLKFMVYLQKENIIDESGMPKERFSAEFPKEGPSILRIQQVVRGDSAAYFCASSPTAGNTEAFFGQGTRLTVV.

The chain is built from TRBV7-2 and TRBJ2-1; 11 bases fit TRBD1. CDR3 length: 17 amino acids. Germline values: CDR1 SGHTA, CDR2 FQGNSA. V trimming: 5 bases; J trimming: 5 bases; junction bases outside the gene matches: 11. The CDR3, as DNA: TGTGCCAGCAGCGGAAAACTCTGGGACAGGGGGGACAATGAGCAGTTCTTC. Translation gives CASSGKLWDRGDNEQFF.

J is TRBJ2-7 and V is TRBV5-1; 7 nucleotides agree with TRBD2. Trimming took 0 bases from V and 1 from J; bases not matched to a gene: 4. The CDR3 runs 15 residues. Germline V lookup: CDR1 SGHRS, CDR2 YFSETQ. CDR3 DNA sequence: TGCGCCAGCAGCTTGGAGGGGAGGGTGTCCTACGAGCAGTACTTC. Amino acids: CASSLEGRVSYEQYF.

The CDR3 DNA follows: TGTGCCAGCAGCTTGTCCCCAGTGCGGGAGCAGTTCTTC. Translating it yields CASSLSPVREQFF. This chain joins TRBV5-4 and TRBJ2-1; D remains unclear. CDR3 length: 13 residues. V gave up 1 base and J gave up 10 bases, with 12 bases separating them. CDR1 is SGHNT and CDR2 is YYREEE in the germline V gene (reference sequence).

The chain recombines TRBV7-2 with TRBJ1-2; no reliable D call. CDR3 size: 14 residues. The germline V gene has CDR1 SGHTA and CDR2 FQGNSA. V lost 5 bases, J lost 0 bases, and 10 bases lay in between. The CDR3 region has the DNA TGTGCCAGCAGCCCCGGGTTTGCTAACTATGGCTACACCTTC. Translating it yields CASSPGFANYGYTF.

The V and J genes are TRBV10-1 and TRBJ2-7; D call uncertain. V lost 3 bases, J lost 6 bases, and 18 bases lay in between. The CDR3 length is 15 residues. Germline-derived CDR1 and CDR2 are WNHNN and SYGVQD (reference sequence). The CDR3 loop is CASSDVARRPLEQYF. The CDR3 DNA follows: TGCGCCAGCAGTGATGTAGCCCGGCGCCCTCTCGAGCAGTACTTC.

The chain combines TRBV7-9 with TRBJ2-3; 10 bases fit TRBD1. Losses at the gene ends were 5 bases for V and 4 bases for J; bases not matched to a gene: 6. The CDR3 runs to 15 residues. The germline V gene encodes CDR1 SEHNR and CDR2 FQNEAQ (reference sequence). CDR3 coding DNA: TGTGCCAGCAGCCCCGGGACAGGGGAGGCAGATACGCAGTATTTT. Protein product: CASSPGTGEADTQYF.

Points on this clone: One end of the junction does not line up with germline, which may come from a read error. The rearrangement uses TRBV7-7 and TRBJ2-3, with D possibly being TRBD2 (5 bases). The CDR3 has 14 amino acids. Germline V gene lookup returns CDR1 SSHAT and CDR2 FNYEAQ (reference sequence). DNA for the CDR3: TGTGCTAGCAGCTTAGATCCGGGGACAGATACGCAGTATTTT. This encodes CASSLDPGTDTQYF.

V gene TRBV2 combines with J gene TRBJ1-2; TRBD1 matches 7 bases. The CDR3 is 14 amino acids. V gave up 4 bases and J gave up 2 bases; unmatched junction bases: 4. Germline lookup yields CDR1 SNHLY and CDR2 FYNNEI. Here the CDR3 reads CASSAGTANYGYTF. DNA of the CDR3: TGTGCCAGCAGTGCGGGGACAGCAAACTATGGCTACACCTTC.

The chain combines TRBV29-1 with TRBJ2-3; 12 bases fit TRBD2. Germline V gene sequence: CDR1 SQVTM, CDR2 ANQGSEA. V lost 2 bases and J lost 8; bases outside the gene matches: 11. CDR3 length: 16 residues. CDR3 in amino acids: CSVERSLAGGVGTQYF. DNA for the CDR3: TGCAGCGTTGAACGGTCACTAGCGGGAGGAGTGGGTACGCAGTATTTT.

This chain joins TRBV6-1 and TRBJ2-7; 7 nucleotides match TRBD2. The CDR3 has 15 residues. The V gene's germline CDR1 is MNHNS and CDR2 SASEGT. Losses at the gene ends were 4 bases for V and 4 bases for J; bases not matched to a gene: 10. The CDR3 reads CASSGGGRGEYEQYF. In nucleotides, the CDR3 is TGTGCCAGCAGTGGGGGGGGGAGGGGCGAATACGAGCAGTACTTC.

This clone was detected once. The rearrangement joins TRBV5-4 to TRBJ2-1; 8 positions match TRBD1. The length of the CDR3 is 16 residues. Germline V CDR1 and CDR2: SGHNT, YYREEE (reference sequence). The V segment lost 4 bases and the J segment 7 bases; nucleotides outside the gene matches: 13. CDR3 residues: CASSSGQGGIINEQFF. CDR3 DNA: TGTGCCAGCAGCAGTGGACAGGGCGGGATAATAAATGAGCAGTTCTTC.

This clone was found a few times. The chain combines TRBV21-1 with TRBJ2-5. TRBV21-1 is shown as a pseudogene. This CDR3 is built from 13 residues. The CDR3 protein is CASSKDGLETQYF. Here the CDR3 DNA reads TGTGCCAGCAGCAAGGACGGCTTGGAGACCCAGTACTTC.

The chain links TRBV19 to TRBJ1-3, with D uncertain. V lost 5 bases, J lost 4 bases, and 15 bases lay in between. This CDR3 contains 15 residues. Per germline, CDR1 LNHDA and CDR2 SQIVND (reference sequence). The CDR3 loop is CASSEDARGGNTIYF. The CDR3 region has the DNA TGTGCCAGTAGTGAAGACGCCCGGGGAGGAAACACCATATATTTT.

To note about this clone: One junction end disagrees with the germline gene, perhaps due to a read error. The chain carries TRBV13 and TRBJ2-5, with D uncertain. In germline, CDR1 is PRHDT, CDR2 FYEKMQ (reference sequence). The CDR3 extends over 14 amino acids. The CDR3 bases are TGTGCCAGCAGCTTTCCCGATGCTCAAGCGACCCAGTACTTC. Amino acids: CASSFPDAQATQYF.